This T cell receptor beta chain derives from a study of OX40 agonist ivuxolimab in advanced cancers. A note on the overall study: The costimulatory receptor OX40 (CD134) was targeted by ivuxolimab, a fully human IgG2 agonistic monoclonal antibody. Patients were allowed to have had prior anti-PD-1, anti-PD-L1 or anti-CTLA-4 therapy, and 40% of the dose-escalation patients had been treated with checkpoint inhibitors. In the dose-escalation cohort, 65% to 90% of patients were male, and the mean age was approximately 64 years, with a range of 23 to 79. Intravenous ivuxolimab was administered to patients every 2 weeks at six dose levels: 0.01, 0.1, 0.3, 1.5, 3 and 10 mg/kg. The purpose of peripheral TCRbeta sequencing was to test whether ivuxolimab changed TCR sequence diversity and led to clonal T-cell expansion. Among the 52 dose-escalation patients, some 20 had hepatocellular carcinoma, 15 melanoma, 9 renal cell carcinoma and 9 head and neck cancer. Partial responses were achieved by three dose-escalation patients, of whom one had hepatocellular carcinoma and two had cutaneous melanoma. The paper describes the monotherapy dose-escalation part (N of about 47 patients) of the phase I trial of ivuxolimab.

Genomic DNA was isolated from the sorted cells so that the TCRbeta CDR3 region could be sequenced. The immunoSEQ Assay was used for sequencing of TCRbeta CDR3 regions. TCRdb took this table from immuneACCESS and kept in-frame rearrangements with V and J called. Such tables lack part of the clones; where checked against another copy, unresolved V genes explain under half of the gap, and the rest is unexplained. Within this sample are over 45,000 clones, with over 80% of them counted one time only. The top ten hold approximately 4.8% of the sample. The trial excluded patients who had a history of autoimmune disease or were on systemic immunosuppression. Peripheral blood for TCR sequencing was drawn from every dose cohort at baseline, at cycle 4 day 1 and at cycle 7 day 1. Samples were obtained from an open-label, multicenter, first-in-human phase I dose-escalation trial of ivuxolimab. The trial enrolled adults with locally advanced or metastatic head and neck squamous cell, hepatocellular, melanoma or renal cell carcinoma. Before TCR sequencing, CD4+ and CD8+ T cells were separately sorted from peripheral blood.

Beyond this particular receptor, the publication reports: Low levels of normalized T-cell clonal expansion were also seen in some patients who did not respond. Partial responders in the 0.1-3.0 mg/kg groups had among the lowest normalized peripheral clonal expansion, especially among CD8+ T cells. After ivuxolimab, expanded clones were on average more numerous among CD8+ T cells than among CD4+ T cells. Antigen specificity was not determined for the clonally expanded peripheral T cells. At doses from 0.1 to 3.0 mg/kg, clonal expansion was seen in both CD4+ and CD8+ blood T cells between baseline and week 6.

About this clone: The antigen it recognizes is unknown. No much larger clone exists at a distance of one base, and base qualities are not known.

This clonotype was obtained from an adult with an advanced solid tumor such as melanoma, head and neck, liver or kidney cancer. The specimen was CD4+ or CD8+ T cells sorted from blood, collected in a trial of the OX40 agonist ivuxolimab.

The DNA is as follows: TGTGCCAGCAGCTCCCCAGGGAAGCTCGAGCAGTACTTC. Its product reads: CASSSPGKLEQYF. The chain employs TRBV5-6 and TRBJ2-7; tentative D gene TRBD1, with 5 bases matching. V loses 3 bases, J loses 6 bases, and the germline ends lie 13 bases apart. From its cysteine to its phenylalanine, the CDR3 spans 13 amino acids. Left in the record is the CDR3 DNA by itself, 39 bases read in frame from the first base. The germline V gene provides CDR1 SGHDT and CDR2 YYEEEE.